These 3 T cell receptor beta chains were sequenced from one sample in a study of CD8 T cells in Susac syndrome. A quantity of about 0.5 to 1 ug RNA underwent reverse transcription using random hexamers. TCRdb passed the immunoSEQ multiplex PCR reads through MiXCR, listing each CDR3 protein once. The data hold approximately 220,000 distinct CDR3 sequences, with around nine tenths observed a single time. The specimen sequenced was CD8+ T cells from PBMCs. These receptors were obtained from a human donor with multiple sclerosis.

This sequence joins TRBV23-1 and TRBJ2-3; D remains unclear. TRBV23-1 is flagged as an ORF with uncertain function. V lost 4 bases to trimming and J lost 0 bases, with 20 bases between them. This CDR3 comprises 18 residues. The CDR3 nucleotides read TGCGCCAGCAGTCTCCCTATAATGGACGTTACTAGCACAGATACGCAGTATTTT. Encoded protein: CASSLPIMDVTSTDTQYF.

This clonotype came up once. This rearrangement joins TRBV7-8 to TRBJ2-5; the match to TRBD2 covers 9 bases. Germline V gene data show CDR1 as SGHVS and CDR2 as FQNEAQ. The CDR3 consists of 16 residues. After removal of 5 bases from V and 0 bases from J, the junction contained 7 bases not matched to a gene. The CDR3 reads CASSQGTSPYQETQYF. The CDR3 bases are TGTGCCAGCAGCCAGGGGACTAGCCCATACCAAGAGACCCAGTACTTC.

The gene calls are TRBV6-5 and TRBJ2-1; 10 bases align to TRBD2. There are 17 residues in the CDR3. Trimming took 0 bases from V and 8 from J; bases not matched to a gene: 10. The germline CDR1 and CDR2 sequences are MNHEY and SVGAGI. CDR3: CASSYSTSGSLVHEQFF. The DNA for the CDR3 is TGTGCCAGCAGTTACTCGACTAGCGGGTCACTTGTCCATGAGCAGTTCTTC.